Listed below are T cell receptor beta chains from one sample, sequenced in a study of identifying expanded T cells in peripheral blood. The table came from immunoSEQ multiplex PCR; TCRdb's copy has only in-frame clones and leaves some out. In the table there are approximately 90,000 clones, 70% to 90% of which are singletons. The sequencing input was blood. These receptors all come from a person aged 18 to 75 in good health. Each CDR3 is given with its conserved first and last residue. Each record gives: clone size, V gene, J gene, D gene, CDR3 protein, CDR3 DNA. A D gene is named only where the DNA matches it firmly. Some rows have no size entry. The others give once, few or many, or a class for an expanded clone.

once,TRBV10-2,TRBJ1-1,-,CASSEWTPNTEAFF,TGCGCCAGCAGTGAATGGACACCGAACACTGAAGCTTTCTTT
once,TRBV29-1,TRBJ2-3,-,CSHEGTDTQYF,TGCAGCCACGAGGGGACAGATACGCAGTATTTT
once,TRBV7-9,TRBJ1-3,-,CASSPDRISGNTIYF,TGTGCCAGCAGCCCAGACAGGATCTCTGGAAACACCATATATTTT
-,TRBV2,TRBJ2-5,TRBD1,CAKTTDRGRETQYF,TGTGCCAAGACAACAGACAGGGGACGGGAGACCCAGTACTTC
-,TRBV14,TRBJ2-7,-,CASSQGVYEQYF,TGTGCCAGCAGCCAAGGAGTTTACGAGCAGTACTTC
-,TRBV19,TRBJ1-2,-,CASSSPRALYYGYTF,TGTGCCAGTAGTAGTCCCCGGGCCTTATACTATGGCTACACCTTC
once,TRBV4-3,TRBJ1-3,TRBD1,CASSQGTGSRNTIYF,TGCGCCAGCAGCCAGGGGACAGGGTCCCGAAACACCATATATTTT
-,TRBV18,TRBJ1-5,-,CASSLGVNSNQPQHF,TGTGCCAGCTCCTTAGGGGTGAACAGCAATCAGCCCCAGCATTTT
-,TRBV15,TRBJ2-4,-,CATSRDWQGQNIQYF,TGTGCCACCAGCAGAGATTGGCAAGGCCAAAACATTCAGTACTTC
-,TRBV6-6,TRBJ1-5,-,CASSPVSPGPQHF,TGTGCCAGCAGCCCTGTGTCACCGGGACCCCAGCATTTT
-,TRBV11-2,TRBJ1-1,-,CASSPHQGEGPEAFF,TGTGCCAGCAGCCCCCATCAGGGAGAGGGCCCTGAAGCTTTCTTT
-,TRBV18,TRBJ2-5,TRBD2,CASSLPEIAGLQETQYF,TGTGCCAGCTCCCTTCCTGAGATAGCGGGGCTCCAAGAGACCCAGTACTTC
-,TRBV21-1,TRBJ1-2,-,CASRKGPEGCYTF,TGTGCCAGCAGAAAAGGGCCAGAAGGGTGCTACACCTTC
few,TRBV5-4,TRBJ2-1,-,CASSLDIQNYNEQFF,TGTGCCAGCAGCTTGGATATACAGAATTACAATGAGCAGTTCTTC
-,TRBV30,TRBJ1-6,-,CAWMRTASSYNSPLHF,TGTGCCTGGATGAGGACGGCAAGCTCCTATAATTCACCCCTCCACTTT
-,TRBV18,TRBJ1-1,-,CASFREYMNTEAFF,TGTGCCAGTTTCAGAGAATATATGAACACTGAAGCTTTCTTT
-,TRBV30,TRBJ2-6,TRBD1,CAWSTTGRTGANVLTF,TGTGCCTGGAGTACGACAGGGCGTACGGGGGCCAACGTCCTGACTTTC
-,TRBV10-1,TRBJ2-1,TRBD1,CASEPGQGHEQFF,TGCGCCAGTGAGCCGGGACAGGGCCATGAGCAGTTCTTC
-,TRBV5-1,TRBJ2-1,TRBD1,CASRGGQGSYNEQFF,TGCGCCAGCAGGGGTGGACAGGGGTCTTACAATGAGCAGTTCTTC
-,TRBV5-1,TRBJ1-6,-,CASSLANRHSPLHF,TGCGCCAGCAGCTTGGCGAACCGCCATTCACCCCTCCACTTT
few,TRBV13,TRBJ2-5,TRBD1,CASRPTGGRQETQYF,TGTGCCAGCAGGCCAACAGGGGGCCGTCAAGAGACCCAGTACTTC
-,TRBV7-2,TRBJ1-5,-,CASSIDRNQPQHF,TGTGCCAGCAGCATAGACAGAAATCAGCCCCAGCATTTT
-,TRBV5-6,TRBJ1-1,-,CASSRGLGQNTEAFF,TGTGCCAGCAGCCGTGGCCTCGGACAGAACACTGAAGCTTTCTTT
-,TRBV6-1,TRBJ1-3,-,CASSAVGRGGSSGNTIYF,TGTGCCAGCAGTGCAGTTGGGAGGGGGGGAAGCTCTGGAAACACCATATATTTT
-,TRBV5-1,TRBJ2-7,-,CASSVRDGYYEQYF,TGCGCCAGCAGCGTCCGGGACGGCTACTACGAGCAGTACTTC
-,TRBV10-3,TRBJ1-3,TRBD1,CAISRGTGGGNTIYF,TGTGCCATCAGTCGGGGGACAGGAGGTGGAAACACCATATATTTT
-,TRBV29-1,TRBJ2-5,-,CSVVSRLQETQYF,TGCAGCGTTGTTTCCCGGCTTCAAGAGACCCAGTACTTC
-,TRBV7-8,TRBJ1-1,-,CASSFGLRNTEAFF,TGTGCCAGCAGCTTCGGACTGAGAAACACTGAAGCTTTCTTT
-,TRBV9,TRBJ2-3,TRBD1,CASSRSGTATDTQYF,TGTGCCAGCAGCAGAAGTGGGACAGCCACAGATACGCAGTATTTT
-,TRBV11-1,TRBJ1-4,TRBD1,CASSRDSFNEKLFF,TGTGCCAGCAGCCGGGACAGTTTTAATGAAAAACTGTTTTTT
-,TRBV7-7,TRBJ2-7,-,CASSLGRGTSYEQYF,TGTGCCAGCAGCTTAGGGAGAGGGACGAGCTACGAGCAGTACTTC
once,TRBV7-2,TRBJ2-3,TRBD1,CASSLSQGMSDTQYF,TGTGCCAGCAGCTTATCACAGGGGATGAGTGATACGCAGTATTTT
-,TRBV11-2,TRBJ2-2,TRBD1,CASRVDRANTGELFF,TGTGCCAGCAGAGTAGACAGGGCGAACACCGGGGAGCTGTTTTTT
-,TRBV4-3,TRBJ2-7,-,CASSQAGRVPYEQYF,TGCGCCAGCAGCCAAGCCGGCAGGGTCCCCTACGAGCAGTACTTC
-,TRBV4-3,TRBJ2-2,-,CASSQPELGINTGELFF,TGCGCCAGCAGCCAGCCCGAGTTGGGGATAAACACCGGGGAGCTGTTTTTT
-,TRBV6-5,TRBJ1-2,TRBD1,CASSYPGQVGGYTF,TGTGCCAGCAGTTACCCCGGACAGGTTGGTGGCTACACCTTC
once,TRBV6-4,TRBJ1-1,-,CASSVSAGITEAFF,TGTGCCAGCAGTGTTTCCGCGGGGATCACTGAAGCTTTCTTT
-,TRBV7-9,TRBJ2-5,TRBD2,CASSRTGGQETQYF,TGTGCCAGCAGCCGTACGGGGGGGCAAGAGACCCAGTACTTC
-,TRBV2,TRBJ1-4,TRBD1,CASRILTRTGANEKLFF,TGTGCCAGCAGGATATTGACTAGGACAGGGGCGAATGAAAAACTGTTTTTT
-,TRBV7-2,TRBJ1-1,-,CASSFRFGTEAFF,TGTGCCAGCAGCTTTAGGTTTGGCACTGAAGCTTTCTTT
-,TRBV6-5,TRBJ1-6,TRBD1,CASRGGWSNSPLHF,TGTGCCAGCCGAGGGGGCTGGAGTAATTCACCCCTCCACTTT
-,TRBV27,TRBJ1-6,TRBD1,CASSATRTGGSLNSPLHF,TGTGCCAGCAGTGCAACCAGGACAGGGGGTTCTCTAAATTCACCCCTCCACTTT
-,TRBV27,TRBJ1-2,-,CASSPGRLYGYTF,TGTGCCAGCAGCCCGGGACGGTTGTATGGCTACACCTTC
once,TRBV10-2,TRBJ1-6,-,CASRSGIGSPLHF,TGCGCCAGCAGATCAGGGATAGGTTCACCCCTCCACTTT
many,TRBV25-1,TRBJ1-4,-,CASSDREGGEKLFF,TGTGCCAGCAGTGACAGGGAGGGAGGAGAAAAACTGTTTTTT
-,TRBV9,TRBJ2-1,-,CASSVGTDQEGNEQFF,TGTGCCAGCAGCGTCGGTACAGACCAGGAGGGGAATGAGCAGTTCTTC
-,TRBV19,TRBJ2-3,-,CASSISGGTTDTQYF,TGTGCCAGTAGTATATCCGGGGGAACGACAGATACGCAGTATTTT
few,TRBV18,TRBJ1-6,TRBD1,CASSPDRDSPLHF,TGTGCCAGCTCACCGGACAGGGATTCACCCCTCCACTTT
once,TRBV27,TRBJ2-3,TRBD2,CATHSGGLDTQYF,TGTGCCACCCATAGCGGGGGGCTCGATACGCAGTATTTT
-,TRBV19,TRBJ1-1,-,CASKGAMNTEAFF,TGTGCCAGTAAAGGGGCCATGAACACTGAAGCTTTCTTT
once,TRBV7-6,TRBJ2-1,TRBD1,CASSLARQGKPGGPNEQFF,TGTGCCAGCAGCTTAGCCAGACAGGGAAAGCCAGGGGGTCCCAATGAGCAGTTCTTC
-,TRBV18,TRBJ1-2,-,CASSRRDRSWYTF,TGTGCCAGCTCACGACGCGACAGGTCCTGGTACACCTTC
few,TRBV5-1,TRBJ1-1,-,CASSFQGIEAFF,TGCGCCAGCAGCTTCCAGGGCATTGAAGCTTTCTTT
-,TRBV6-1,TRBJ1-2,-,CASTSPDRSNYGYTF,TGTGCCAGCACCTCCCCGGACCGATCTAACTATGGCTACACCTTC
-,TRBV18,TRBJ2-5,-,CASSPLTGGDGETQYF,TGTGCCAGCTCACCACTTACGGGGGGCGACGGGGAGACCCAGTACTTC
-,TRBV5-1,TRBJ2-2,TRBD1,CASSLSGQGTGELFF,TGCGCCAGCAGCTTGTCGGGACAGGGCACCGGGGAGCTGTTTTTT